This entry is about one T cell receptor (beta chain). The sample is drawn from a study of blood T cell repertoires in COVID-19. Study in general: Specimens from acute and convalescent COVID-19 originated in the United States, Italy and Spain. PBMCs, B-cell-depleted T cells, or T cells were the source of the cDNA or gDNA that made up the material.

The authors' processing: Amplification of reference gene primers was used by the study to estimate nucleated cell counts. Method: immunoSEQ multiplex PCR; TCRdb's copy keeps in-frame clones and lacks some. V, J and clone size are taken as reported in that table, and D and trimming were inferred from the DNA itself. This sample carries about 180,000 clones, 70% to 90% of them seen once, and the ten largest clones take 20%. V was pared by 6 bases and J by 6 bases, with 17 bases between. The CDR3 spans 14 residues. Per germline, CDR1 SGHVS and CDR2 FQNEAQ. This receptor was identified in a man in his 70s with active or convalescent COVID-19. This chain links TRBV7-8 with TRBJ1-1; tentative D call: TRBD1 (5 bases). Sample: peripheral blood. Here the CDR3 reads CASRSYLRESEAFF. For the CDR3, the DNA is TGTGCCAGCAGATCCTACCTCAGGGAATCTGAAGCTTTCTTT.